A selection of T cell receptor beta chains follows, all from one sample in a study of neurological immune-mediated disorders. TCRdb called the 5' RACE reads again in MiXCR, with one record for every CDR3 protein. This table has about 76,000 distinct CDR3 sequences, about a sixth appearing once. Sample: PBMCs. Every receptor here comes from a woman aged 40 to 55 in good health. CDR3s include the opening cysteine and the closing phenylalanine or tryptophan. Each record gives: clone size, D gene, V gene, J gene, CDR3 DNA, CDR3 protein. A D gene is named only where the DNA matches it firmly. Not every row has a clone size; where given, it reads once, few, many or a size class.

size: -
D: -
V: TRBV29-1
J: TRBJ2-7
DNA: TGCAGCGTTGTAGGAGCCTTATACGAGCAGTACTTC
CDR3: CSVVGALYEQYF

size: many
D: TRBD1
V: TRBV6-1
J: TRBJ2-3
DNA: TGTGCCAGCAGTGAAGTACAGGGGAGCACAGATACGCAGTATTTT
CDR3: CASSEVQGSTDTQYF

size: many
D: -
V: TRBV20-1
J: TRBJ1-4
DNA: TGCAGTGCGCCCACAGGAGCAACTAATGAAAAACTGTTTTTT
CDR3: CSAPTGATNEKLFF

size: many
D: -
V: TRBV15
J: TRBJ2-1
DNA: TGTGCCACCAGCAGAGATAAGGGTGAGCAGTTCTTC
CDR3: CATSRDKGEQFF

size: many
D: -
V: TRBV7-8
J: TRBJ1-4
DNA: TGTGCCAGCAGCTTAGCAGGGCGTGAAAAACTGTTTTTT
CDR3: CASSLAGREKLFF

size: -
D: -
V: TRBV3-1
J: TRBJ2-7
DNA: TGTGCCAGCAGCCAATCAGCAGGGCCCTACGAGCAGTACTTC
CDR3: CASSQSAGPYEQYF

size: many
D: -
V: TRBV20-1
J: TRBJ2-5
DNA: TGCAGTGCTGCCCCGGTGCCCCAAGAGACCCAGTACTTC
CDR3: CSAAPVPQETQYF

size: many
D: -
V: TRBV12-3/TRBV12-4
J: TRBJ1-3
DNA: TGTGCCAGCAGTCTGACTCTCTCTGGAAACACCATATATTTT
CDR3: CASSLTLSGNTIYF

size: many
D: -
V: TRBV20-1
J: TRBJ2-6
DNA: TGCAGTGCTATGGGGACTCCCTCTGGGGCCAACGTCCTGACTTTC
CDR3: CSAMGTPSGANVLTF

size: many
D: TRBD1
V: TRBV20-1
J: TRBJ1-2
DNA: TGCAGTGCTAGTTACGCCGGACAGGGAGACTATGGCTACACCTTC
CDR3: CSASYAGQGDYGYTF

size: many
D: TRBD2
V: TRBV2
J: TRBJ2-3
DNA: TGTGCCAGCAGTGGGCGAGCGGGGGGCACAGATACGCAGTATTTT
CDR3: CASSGRAGGTDTQYF

size: many
D: TRBD1
V: TRBV29-1
J: TRBJ2-7
DNA: TGCAGCGTCGGATTGGACAGGGGCTACGAGCAGTACTTC
CDR3: CSVGLDRGYEQYF

size: many
D: TRBD2
V: TRBV7-2
J: TRBJ2-1
DNA: TGTGCCAGCAGCTCCAGACGGGTGGGGGGGAATGAGCAGTTCTTC
CDR3: CASSSRRVGGNEQFF

size: -
D: TRBD1
V: TRBV5-1
J: TRBJ1-3
DNA: TGCGCCAGCAGCTTCGCAACAGGGGACACTGGAAACACCATATATTTT
CDR3: CASSFATGDTGNTIYF

size: many
D: -
V: TRBV14
J: TRBJ2-7
DNA: TGTGCCAGCAGCCAAGTTGACAGGAGCTCCTACGAGCAGTACTTC
CDR3: CASSQVDRSSYEQYF

size: many
D: TRBD1
V: TRBV20-1
J: TRBJ1-6
DNA: TGCAGTGCTATCGACAGGGGTAATTCACCCCTCCACTTT
CDR3: CSAIDRGNSPLHF

size: many
D: -
V: TRBV5-1
J: TRBJ2-7
DNA: TGCGCCAGCAGCCGAACGACTGAATCCTACGAGCAGTACTTC
CDR3: CASSRTTESYEQYF

size: many
D: -
V: TRBV29-1
J: TRBJ2-7
DNA: TGCAGCGTTGGGGAAGCGGTCCCCTACGAGCAGTACTTC
CDR3: CSVGEAVPYEQYF

size: many
D: -
V: TRBV20-1
J: TRBJ2-3
DNA: TGCAGTGCGCGCCTCCCCCGCGCGGATACGCAGTATTTT
CDR3: CSARLPRADTQYF

size: many
D: -
V: TRBV2
J: TRBJ1-1
DNA: TGTGCCAGCAGCCATAGGTCGGTGGAGACTGAAGCTTTCTTT
CDR3: CASSHRSVETEAFF

size: many
D: TRBD1
V: TRBV27
J: TRBJ2-7
DNA: TGTGCCAGCATGGGACAGGGGGCTTCCGAGCAGTACTTC
CDR3: CASMGQGASEQYF

size: -
D: TRBD2
V: TRBV10-2
J: TRBJ2-2
DNA: TGCGCCAGCAGTGAGTCGCCGGTTAGGAGCGGGGGGTCCCACACCGGGGAGCTGTTTTTT
CDR3: CASSESPVRSGGSHTGELFF

size: many
D: TRBD2
V: TRBV7-2
J: TRBJ2-1
DNA: TGTGCCAGCAGCTTAGAGACTAGCGGGGGCTACAATGAGCAGTTCTTC
CDR3: CASSLETSGGYNEQFF

size: many
D: TRBD1
V: TRBV6-5
J: TRBJ1-6
DNA: TGTGCTAGCCAAGCAGGGGGTAAGGATAATTCACCCCTCCACTTT
CDR3: CASQAGGKDNSPLHF

size: many
D: TRBD1
V: TRBV20-1
J: TRBJ2-1
DNA: TGCAGTGCTTCTCCCCCGGGACAGATCTACAATGAGCAGTTCTTC
CDR3: CSASPPGQIYNEQFF

size: -
D: TRBD1
V: TRBV10-3
J: TRBJ1-2
DNA: TGTGCCATCAGTGAGTCTACGGACAGGTCTTATGGCCACACCTTC
CDR3: CAISESTDRSYGHTF

size: many
D: TRBD1
V: TRBV2
J: TRBJ1-1
DNA: TGTGCCAGCAGCCCCGGGACAGGGTTTTTGAACACTGAAGCTTTCTTT
CDR3: CASSPGTGFLNTEAFF

size: -
D: TRBD2
V: TRBV5-6
J: TRBJ2-1
DNA: TGTGCCTCCCGAGAGCGGGGGGGCCTGGATGAGCAGTTATTC
CDR3: CASRERGGLDEQLF

size: many
D: TRBD1
V: TRBV10-2
J: TRBJ2-5
DNA: TGCGCCAGCAGTGAAATAAGGACAGGGGGGTCGGAGACCCAGTACTTC
CDR3: CASSEIRTGGSETQYF

size: many
D: -
V: TRBV9
J: TRBJ2-5
DNA: TGTGCCAGCAGCGTAGGGCAGGGCGCCATCCAAGAGACCCAGTACTTC
CDR3: CASSVGQGAIQETQYF

size: many
D: TRBD1
V: TRBV5-1
J: TRBJ2-1
DNA: TGCGCCAGCAGCTTGAGGACAGGGGACCTAGAGCAGTTCTTC
CDR3: CASSLRTGDLEQFF

size: -
D: -
V: TRBV5-1
J: TRBJ2-3
DNA: TGCGCCAGCAGCTTGAACGTCGTGTCAACGCAGTATTTT
CDR3: CASSLNVVSTQYF

size: -
D: -
V: TRBV20-1
J: TRBJ2-1
DNA: TGCAGTGCTAGAGATAGTACAGACTGGGGGTACAATGAGCAGTTCTTC
CDR3: CSARDSTDWGYNEQFF

size: -
D: -
V: TRBV12-3/TRBV12-4
J: TRBJ2-5
DNA: TGTGCCAGCAGGGGAGAGACCCAGTACTTC
CDR3: CASRGETQYF

size: many
D: TRBD2
V: TRBV20-1
J: TRBJ2-2
DNA: TGCAGTGCTAGAGATGACAGCGGGGGGGCGGCCGGGGAGCTGTTTTTT
CDR3: CSARDDSGGAAGELFF

size: many
D: TRBD2
V: TRBV6-2/TRBV6-3
J: TRBJ2-2
DNA: TGTGCCAGCAGTTACCTTGGACTAGCTATCGGGGAGCTGTTTTTT
CDR3: CASSYLGLAIGELFF

size: many
D: -
V: TRBV6-5
J: TRBJ1-5
DNA: TGTGCCAGCAGTCAAAAGGCGGGGCAGCCCCAGCATTTT
CDR3: CASSQKAGQPQHF

size: many
D: -
V: TRBV14
J: TRBJ1-1
DNA: TGTGCCAGCAGCCAAGATGGGAGGGTATTAACTGAAGCTTTCTTT
CDR3: CASSQDGRVLTEAFF

size: many
D: -
V: TRBV9
J: TRBJ2-2
DNA: TGTGCCAGCAGCCCTGCCCCCGTCGGGGAGCTGTTTTTT
CDR3: CASSPAPVGELFF

size: many
D: TRBD1
V: TRBV28
J: TRBJ1-1
DNA: TGTGCCAGCACTTCCCGGGACAGGGGACAAGGTTGGTTCACTGAAGCTTTCTTT
CDR3: CASTSRDRGQGWFTEAFF

size: many
D: -
V: TRBV12-3/TRBV12-4
J: TRBJ1-6
DNA: TGTGCCAGTGGTCGCAACGATTCACCCCTCCACTTT
CDR3: CASGRNDSPLHF

size: many
D: -
V: TRBV11-3
J: TRBJ2-1
DNA: TGTGCCAGCAGCTCTCGGAGGGGGGGGAGCTCCTACAATGAGCAGTTCTTC
CDR3: CASSSRRGGSSYNEQFF

size: -
D: TRBD1
V: TRBV27
J: TRBJ2-1
DNA: TGTGCCAGCACCCTAGGGACAGGTGATTACAATGAGCAGTTCTTC
CDR3: CASTLGTGDYNEQFF

size: many
D: -
V: TRBV6-1
J: TRBJ2-1
DNA: TGTGCCAGCAGTGCGTCCATGGCAGGGCAATACAATGAGCAGTTCTTC
CDR3: CASSASMAGQYNEQFF

size: -
D: -
V: TRBV6-6
J: TRBJ2-2
DNA: TGTGCCAGCAGTTTGGGGGGGCCAGGGGCCACCGGGGAGCTGTTTTTT
CDR3: CASSLGGPGATGELFF

size: few
D: TRBD2
V: TRBV20-1
J: TRBJ2-7
DNA: TGCAGTGCTAGAGATCGGGGGGACTACGAGCAGTACTTC
CDR3: CSARDRGDYEQYF

size: many
D: -
V: TRBV5-1
J: TRBJ2-1
DNA: TGCGCCAGCAGAGGGGAGGACACCTACAATGAGCAGTTCTTC
CDR3: CASRGEDTYNEQFF

size: many
D: -
V: TRBV6-5
J: TRBJ1-1
DNA: TGTGCCACCACCCAGAACACTGAAGCTTTCTTT
CDR3: CATTQNTEAFF

size: many
D: -
V: TRBV20-1
J: TRBJ2-3
DNA: TGCAGTGCTAGAGTTGGGGGCGGCACAGATACGCAGTATTTT
CDR3: CSARVGGGTDTQYF

size: many
D: -
V: TRBV5-5
J: TRBJ2-2
DNA: TGTGCCAGCAGCTTATCCCCCGGGAGAAACACCGGGGAGCTGTTTTTT
CDR3: CASSLSPGRNTGELFF

size: -
D: TRBD1
V: TRBV10-3
J: TRBJ1-2
DNA: TGTGCCATCGGAGGGGGACAGGAGTATGGCTACACCTTC
CDR3: CAIGGGQEYGYTF

size: many
D: -
V: TRBV9
J: TRBJ1-1
DNA: TGTGCCAGCAGCGTAGACGGGGAGTACACTGAAGCTTTCTTT
CDR3: CASSVDGEYTEAFF

size: many
D: TRBD2
V: TRBV20-1
J: TRBJ2-3
DNA: TGCAGTGCTAGAAGCGGGGTGACAGATACGCAGTATTTT
CDR3: CSARSGVTDTQYF

size: many
D: -
V: TRBV7-2
J: TRBJ2-5
DNA: TGTGCCAGCAGCTTAAGGGGGTGGGCTGAGGGCCAAGAGACCCAGTACTTC
CDR3: CASSLRGWAEGQETQYF

size: many
D: -
V: TRBV7-3
J: TRBJ2-4
DNA: TGTGCCAGCAGCCCCCCCGGGAACATTCAGTACTTC
CDR3: CASSPPGNIQYF

size: many
D: TRBD1
V: TRBV20-1
J: TRBJ1-3
DNA: TGCAGTGCTAGAGATTCGGACAGGGGGGACACCATATATTTT
CDR3: CSARDSDRGDTIYF

size: many
D: TRBD1
V: TRBV20-1
J: TRBJ1-6
DNA: TGCAGTGCCTGGGACAGCAGCTCCTATAATTCACCCCTCCACTTT
CDR3: CSAWDSSSYNSPLHF

size: few
D: -
V: TRBV4-3
J: TRBJ2-1
DNA: TGCGCCAGCAGCCAAGCGCAGGGTGGTGAGCAGTTCTTC
CDR3: CASSQAQGGEQFF